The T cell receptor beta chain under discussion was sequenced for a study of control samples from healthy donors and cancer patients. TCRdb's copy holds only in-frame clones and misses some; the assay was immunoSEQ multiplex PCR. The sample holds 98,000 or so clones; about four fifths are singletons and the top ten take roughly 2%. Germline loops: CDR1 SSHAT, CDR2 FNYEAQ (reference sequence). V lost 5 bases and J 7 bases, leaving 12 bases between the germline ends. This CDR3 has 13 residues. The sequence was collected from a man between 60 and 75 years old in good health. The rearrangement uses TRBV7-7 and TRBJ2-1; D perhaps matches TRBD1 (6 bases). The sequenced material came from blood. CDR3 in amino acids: CASSRGRGNEQFF. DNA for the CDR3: TGTGCCAGCAGCCGGGGCAGGGGAAATGAGCAGTTCTTC.